This T cell receptor (beta chain) was sequenced for a study of T cells in Graves' hyperthyroidism and ophthalmopathy (dated by TCRdb to the late 2010s). Some background on the complete study: Peripheral blood samples were taken at the time of initial diagnosis, prior to any treatment. To identify distinguishing TCR V-J signatures, a discovery cohort of around 98 patients was used, comprising roughly 45 with Graves' ophthalmopathy and 55 to 65 with stable Graves' hyperthyroidism. Whether ophthalmopathy could be predicted prospectively was tested in an independent validation cohort made up of roughly 19 hyperthyroidism patients plus 17 patients who later progressed to ophthalmopathy. The 95 to 100 discovery patients were randomly divided into training and test sets at a 7:3 ratio. Thyroid tissue and blood T-cell repertoires from six Graves' hyperthyroidism patients were also compared in the study. Following sampling, methimazole starting at 30 mg daily was given to hyperthyroidism patients, and high-dose intravenous methylprednisolone was given to ophthalmopathy patients. The paper reports TCR Vbeta CDR3 sequencing of 135 peripheral blood samples: around 41 ophthalmopathy, about 75 hyperthyroidism and 17 progressor patients.

The TCR beta CDR3 regions were amplified from the RNA transcripts. The TCR CDR3 was subjected to a first round of RT-PCR using the HTBI primer set and the Qiagen OneStep RT-PCR kit. The libraries were constructed in a second round of multiplex PCR and then size-selected and purified. The libraries were sequenced on an Illumina HiSeq2000 using paired-end 100 bp reads. The authors' pipeline ran thus. SOAPnuke was used to process the raw data, with reads discarded if the reads contained adapters or uncalled bases, had a mean Phred below 15, or lacked an exact constant-primer or identifier match. COPE v1.2.5 was used to merge the high-quality paired reads, and each unique nucleotide sequence was defined as a clonotype. Clonotypes were aligned to IMGT TRBV, TRBD and TRBJ reference segments using MiTCR v1.1. The analysis included only V-J combinations with a frequency above 0.0001, which together covered approximately 99% of the repertoires. The TCS score was defined as F50 (clonal expansion) divided by E x V (chaos), with BLOSUM62-based TCRdist calculated between CDR3 peptides within each V-J. Welch's t-statistics and random forest reduced fewer than 550 V-J features to under 15, which were used in a naive Bayes classifier (R e1071). TCRdb redid the processing of the public reads, applying fastp at Q25 and MiXCR, and retained in-frame beta chains. Under each unique CDR3 protein, matching rows form one entry showing the most common genes and DNA. Clone size and V and J calls follow TCRdb, not the original study. A total of approximately 700,000 distinct CDR3 sequences appear in this sample, around 17% of them only once. The ten top clones hold around 7.7% of the sample.

Ends trimmed: V by 5 bases, J by 0 bases; bases unmatched to a gene: 5. The cysteine opens and the phenylalanine closes a CDR3 of 15 amino acids. The read is trimmed to its CDR3 DNA, 45 bases read in frame from base 1. According to the germline V gene, CDR1 reads MDHEN and CDR2 reads SYDVKM. General conclusions and limits of the study: In cross-validation, a model built on a 13 V-J signature told ophthalmopathy apart from stable hyperthyroidism with roughly 87% sensitivity and 81% to 82% specificity, and in testing the same model reached 80%/75%. Most expanded thyroid clonotypes (frequency above 0.001) were also detected in blood, suggesting blood repertoires may reflect thyroid immune responses. In validation, the model predicted progression to ophthalmopathy with 65% to 71% sensitivity and 72% to 85% specificity, a median of around 6.6 months before onset. Sample size was not statistically predetermined, and blinding of investigators to group allocation was not performed.

This clonotype was seen at least ten times. The specificity of this receptor is unknown. It has no much larger one-base neighbor in the sample; base qualities were not kept. A patient counted as having stable Graves' hyperthyroidism if no progression to ophthalmopathy occurred over 18 months of follow-up. Hyperthyroidism patients were newly diagnosed, with disease duration under 2 months, and aged 18 to 65 years. Exclusion was applied to patients with uncontrolled infections, other autoimmune diseases, pregnancy or lactation. Clinical symptoms, serum thyroxine and TRAb, thyroid ultrasound, and orbital computed tomography formed the basis for the diagnoses. PBMCs were isolated from roughly 10 ml of fresh peripheral blood by Ficoll-Paque density gradient centrifugation. Total RNA was extracted with Trizol reagent, and quality was checked on an Agilent 2100 Bioanalyzer.

This clonotype was sampled from a man between 18 and 35 years old with Graves' hyperthyroidism. The specimen sequenced was blood. This chain joins TRBV28 to TRBJ2-7; 9 bases in between match TRBD1. The nucleotide sequence reads as follows: TGTGCCAGCAGTGTCGCGACAGGGGGCTCCTACGAGCAGTACTTC. This codes for CASSVATGGSYEQYF.